This T cell receptor (beta chain) was recorded in a study of T cell responses to AZD1222 COVID-19 vaccine (dated by TCRdb to the early 2020s). Concerning the study at large: AZD1222 recipients with second doses at about 4 weeks or about 12 weeks were pooled, because spike-specific TCR depth and breadth did not differ between schedules. TCR sequencing was performed for roughly 240 trial participants, of whom around 200 were given two doses of AZD1222 and 26 were given two doses of MenACWY control vaccine. Trial participants were enrolled by age into subgroups of 18-55, 56-69 and 70-plus years, and roughly 150, 30 and 60 TCR-sequenced participants, respectively, were included in these subgroups. Study-wide findings and limitations: CD4 TCRs associated with the vaccine covered the entire spike protein, and the dominant responses were in regions 160-218 and 743-854. In the small 56-69-year group, the increase in depth fell short of significance, most likely because of low power. A significant rise in spike-specific TCR breadth and depth was observed after two AZD1222 doses relative to day 0 and relative to MenACWY recipients. Participants were mostly white British, with more females than males. The authors suggested clonal diversity may have been underestimated. Conclusions about previously exposed vaccinees were limited because only six or seven AZD1222 recipients were SARS-CoV-2 seropositive at baseline. Nearly half of unique spike-specific TCRs reportedly recognized epitopes outside regions mutated in the B.1.351 and B.1.1.7 variants. No day 14 peak-response samples were available, so repertoires were characterized only after the peak T cell response.

The CDR3 regions of human TCRbeta chains were subjected to immunosequencing. The authors processed their data as follows. TCRs in the repertoires were matched against a reference library of SARS-CoV-2-specific TCRs that had been generated with the MIRA antigen-specificity platform. Breadth was defined as the fraction of unique TCRs that were SARS-CoV-2-associated. Depth was defined as the fraction of total T cells that were SARS-CoV-2-associated. Using the MIRA data, each spike-specific TCR was assigned both to the spike region to which the TCR was reactive and to a CD4 or CD8 class. Log10-transformed breadth and depth values were compared by one-way ANOVA with Sidak's multiple comparisons tests. Entries here come from immuneACCESS through TCRdb and include only in-frame sequences with V and J called. Some clones fail to appear in such tables; in the studies checked, an unresolved V gene covers under half of the shortfall, and the cause of the remainder is unknown. The V and J calls and clone size are taken from that table; D and trimming were inferred from the DNA. This sample comprises 160,000 or so clones, 90% of them detected only once. The ten biggest clones cover around 1.9% of the sample.

This clone was observed a single time. The antigen it binds to is not known. No base-level quality is on record; no much larger clone is a single base apart. What this sample's time point label stands for: baseline before first vaccination. The vaccinee samples were drawn from two UK trials, COV001 and COV002, one of which was a single-blind randomized controlled phase 2/3 trial testing AZD1222 (ChAdOx1 nCoV-19) in healthy adults. For TCRbeta chain sequencing, PBMC samples were collected from trial participants at day 0 and at day 28 after the second dose. Including cysteine and phenylalanine, the CDR3 has 15 amino acids. The CDR3 DNA has 45 bases and is translated from base 1. Trimming at the junction amounts to 6 bases on V and 0 bases on J, and the germline ends lie 10 bases apart. Reading the germline V gene gives CDR1 SGHRS and CDR2 YFSETQ.

The material sequenced was peripheral blood, taken on day 0 of AZD1222 vaccination. The sequence derives from an adult in good health. The chain couples TRBV5-1 to TRBJ2-6, with the D gene call left open. For the CDR3, the sequence is CASTVSPSGANVLTF. The DNA reads TGCGCCAGCACCGTGTCGCCCTCTGGGGCCAACGTCCTGACTTTC.